This is a list of T cell receptor beta chains from one sample in a study of cytomegalovirus exposure and HLA in healthy donors. The repertoire was sequenced with immunoSEQ multiplex PCR; TCRdb's copy has only in-frame clones and lacks some. The table has about 200,000 clones, roughly 77% seen once. What was sequenced was PBMCs. These receptors originate from a male donor in good health and CMV-seropositive. Each CDR3 is given with its conserved first and last residue. Fields, in order: CDR3 protein, CDR3 DNA, J gene, D gene, clone size, V gene. The D gene is left open where the match is weak. Size tells how often a clone was seen (once, few, many) or the class of an expanded clone, and some rows leave it out.

cdr3_aa: CASSLGAIYEQYF
cdr3_nt: TGTGCCAGCAGCTTGGGGGCAATCTACGAGCAGTACTTC
j_call: TRBJ2-7
d_call: NA
clone_size: NA
v_call: TRBV7-8

cdr3_aa: CASSNSGSSSYEQYF
cdr3_nt: TGTGCCAGTAGTAATAGCGGGAGTAGCTCCTACGAGCAGTACTTC
j_call: TRBJ2-7
d_call: TRBD2
clone_size: NA
v_call: TRBV19

cdr3_aa: CASSIRGVQETQYF
cdr3_nt: TGTGCCAGTAGTATACGGGGGGTGCAAGAGACCCAGTACTTC
j_call: TRBJ2-5
d_call: TRBD2
clone_size: NA
v_call: TRBV19

cdr3_aa: CATPTANYGYTF
cdr3_nt: TGTGCCACCCCGACAGCTAACTATGGCTACACCTTC
j_call: TRBJ1-2
d_call: NA
clone_size: NA
v_call: TRBV6-5

cdr3_aa: CASSTSPGTLTYF
cdr3_nt: TGTGCCAGTAGTACGTCTCCCGGGACTTTAACGTACTTC
j_call: TRBJ2-4
d_call: NA
clone_size: NA
v_call: TRBV19

cdr3_aa: CSASQLSEQFF
cdr3_nt: TGCAGTGCTTCCCAACTAAGTGAGCAGTTCTTC
j_call: TRBJ2-1
d_call: NA
clone_size: NA
v_call: TRBV20-1

cdr3_aa: CASSDGQTSNQPQHF
cdr3_nt: TGTGCCAGCAGTGACGGACAGACTAGCAATCAGCCCCAGCATTTT
j_call: TRBJ1-5
d_call: NA
clone_size: NA
v_call: TRBV25-1

cdr3_aa: CASSFLEGGAGAQHF
cdr3_nt: TGTGCCAGCAGTTTCTTGGAGGGAGGGGCAGGGGCCCAGCATTTT
j_call: TRBJ1-5
d_call: NA
clone_size: NA
v_call: TRBV28

cdr3_aa: CASREDGGGTQYF
cdr3_nt: TGTGCCAGCAGAGAAGACGGTGGCGGTACGCAGTATTTT
j_call: TRBJ2-3
d_call: NA
clone_size: NA
v_call: TRBV7-6

cdr3_aa: CASRLGRTDTQYF
cdr3_nt: TGTGCCAGCAGACTCGGGAGGACAGATACGCAGTATTTT
j_call: TRBJ2-3
d_call: TRBD2
clone_size: few
v_call: TRBV7-2

cdr3_aa: CASSLGQALYDGYTF
cdr3_nt: TGCGCCAGCAGCTTGGGACAGGCCCTATATGATGGCTACACCTTC
j_call: TRBJ1-2
d_call: NA
clone_size: NA
v_call: TRBV5-1

cdr3_aa: CACSTPGTGADEQYF
cdr3_nt: TGTGCCTGCAGCACCCCCGGGACAGGGGCAGACGAGCAGTACTTC
j_call: TRBJ2-7
d_call: TRBD1
clone_size: NA
v_call: TRBV11-2

cdr3_aa: CASSPRGGVSYEQYF
cdr3_nt: TGTGCCAGCAGCCCCCGGGGCGGGGTCTCCTACGAGCAGTACTTC
j_call: TRBJ2-7
d_call: NA
clone_size: NA
v_call: TRBV28

cdr3_aa: CASSQEGRGRTGELFF
cdr3_nt: TGTGCCAGCAGCCAAGAAGGCAGGGGACGCACCGGGGAGCTGTTTTTT
j_call: TRBJ2-2
d_call: NA
clone_size: once
v_call: TRBV14

cdr3_aa: CASSLRLGGGGEQFF
cdr3_nt: TGTGCCAGCAGCTTACGTTTGGGCGGGGGGGGTGAGCAGTTCTTC
j_call: TRBJ2-1
d_call: TRBD2
clone_size: few
v_call: TRBV7-6

cdr3_aa: CASQEEDGELFF
cdr3_nt: TGTGCCAGCCAAGAGGAGGACGGGGAGCTGTTTTTT
j_call: TRBJ2-2
d_call: NA
clone_size: NA
v_call: TRBV9

cdr3_aa: CASSLIRDTLYEQYF
cdr3_nt: TGTGCCAGCAGTTTAATCCGGGACACTCTTTACGAGCAGTACTTC
j_call: TRBJ2-7
d_call: NA
clone_size: NA
v_call: TRBV27

cdr3_aa: CASSDGLAGKYEQFF
cdr3_nt: TGTGCCAGCAGTGATGGACTAGCGGGAAAGTATGAGCAGTTCTTC
j_call: TRBJ2-1
d_call: TRBD2
clone_size: once
v_call: TRBV27

cdr3_aa: CASSPRGSSYEQYF
cdr3_nt: TGTGCCAGCAGCCCCCGCGGGAGCTCCTACGAGCAGTACTTC
j_call: TRBJ2-7
d_call: TRBD2
clone_size: NA
v_call: TRBV7-6

cdr3_aa: CASSEMDRGHEAFF
cdr3_nt: TGTGCCAGCAGTGAGATGGACAGGGGGCATGAAGCTTTCTTT
j_call: TRBJ1-1
d_call: TRBD1
clone_size: NA
v_call: TRBV25-1

cdr3_aa: CASSLGQYSNQPQHF
cdr3_nt: TGCGCCAGCAGCTTGGGACAATATAGCAATCAGCCCCAGCATTTT
j_call: TRBJ1-5
d_call: NA
clone_size: once
v_call: TRBV5-1

cdr3_aa: CAWSFPSGFKETQYF
cdr3_nt: TGTGCCTGGAGTTTCCCTAGCGGATTCAAAGAGACCCAGTACTTC
j_call: TRBJ2-5
d_call: TRBD2
clone_size: NA
v_call: TRBV30

cdr3_aa: CASSLALAGGANEQFF
cdr3_nt: TGTGCTAGCAGCTTAGCACTAGCGGGAGGTGCCAATGAGCAGTTCTTC
j_call: TRBJ2-1
d_call: TRBD2
clone_size: NA
v_call: TRBV7-7

cdr3_aa: CASSQGRPLGRGEQYF
cdr3_nt: TGTGCTAGCAGCCAAGGCAGGCCCCTGGGGAGGGGCGAGCAGTACTTC
j_call: TRBJ2-7
d_call: TRBD2
clone_size: few
v_call: TRBV7-7

cdr3_aa: CASRRAGTSGANVLTF
cdr3_nt: TGTGCCAGCAGACGCGCAGGGACTTCTGGGGCCAACGTCCTGACTTTC
j_call: TRBJ2-6
d_call: NA
clone_size: NA
v_call: TRBV27

cdr3_aa: CASSPGSLNTEAFF
cdr3_nt: TGTGCCAGCAGCCCAGGGTCCCTGAACACTGAAGCTTTCTTT
j_call: TRBJ1-1
d_call: NA
clone_size: few
v_call: TRBV7-3

cdr3_aa: CASSLGQGLGTEAFF
cdr3_nt: TGCGCCAGCAGCCTGGGACAGGGGTTGGGCACTGAAGCTTTCTTT
j_call: TRBJ1-1
d_call: TRBD1
clone_size: NA
v_call: TRBV5-1

cdr3_aa: CATSSNYAGGQETQYF
cdr3_nt: TGTGCCACCAGCAGTAATTATGCGGGAGGTCAAGAGACCCAGTACTTC
j_call: TRBJ2-5
d_call: TRBD2
clone_size: NA
v_call: TRBV15

cdr3_aa: CAIRAGSSYEQYF
cdr3_nt: TGTGCCATCAGGGCCGGGAGTTCCTACGAGCAGTACTTC
j_call: TRBJ2-7
d_call: NA
clone_size: NA
v_call: TRBV10-3

cdr3_aa: CASSQDYRGQGASGTQYF
cdr3_nt: TGCGCCAGCAGCCAAGATTACAGGGGACAGGGGGCTTCGGGGACCCAGTACTTC
j_call: TRBJ2-5
d_call: TRBD1
clone_size: NA
v_call: TRBV4-3

cdr3_aa: CASGSYGLNQPQHF
cdr3_nt: TGTGCCAGCGGATCTTACGGACTCAATCAGCCCCAGCATTTT
j_call: TRBJ1-5
d_call: NA
clone_size: NA
v_call: TRBV27

cdr3_aa: CASTPQGLAGKNEQFF
cdr3_nt: TGTGCCAGCACACCCCAGGGACTAGCGGGGAAGAATGAGCAGTTCTTC
j_call: TRBJ2-1
d_call: TRBD2
clone_size: NA
v_call: TRBV7-8

cdr3_aa: CASSVASGTGISDQETQYF
cdr3_nt: TGTGCCAGCAGCGTCGCGTCCGGGACAGGGATTTCGGATCAAGAGACCCAGTACTTC
j_call: TRBJ2-5
d_call: TRBD1
clone_size: NA
v_call: TRBV9